Sequencing of this T cell receptor (beta chain) was carried out in a study of cytomegalovirus exposure and HLA in healthy donors. Findings and caveats of the study: Some V segments could not be told apart, so they were left out, TRBV6-2 and TRBV6-3 among them. Common viral pathogens were later found to be apparently linked to several of the most significant clusters.

The PCR was carried out with 60 Vbeta primers and 13 Jbeta primers. Assay used: immunoSEQ multiplex PCR; TCRdb lists only in-frame clones, some missing. The profile shows 85,000 to 100,000 clones, around 77% of them singletons. CDR1 SGDLS and CDR2 YYNGEE come from the germline V gene. The CDR3 sequence is 15 residues long. V lost 4 bases and J 2 bases, leaving 12 bases between the germline ends. In the case of this clone: Antigen: not known.

The gene calls are TRBV9 and TRBJ1-4, with TRBD1 as a possible D gene (6 bases). This clonotype was obtained from a man over 45 in good health and CMV-seropositive. Sequenced sample: PBMCs. The CDR3 bases are TGTGCCAGCAGCTCATCAGGGGTTACTAATGAAAAACTGTTTTTT. Its protein product is CASSSSGVTNEKLFF.